This record concerns one TCR beta chain sequence. What it binds is unknown. At one of its ends the junction is not consistent with the germline gene, which may arise from a read error. The data belong to a study of cytomegalovirus exposure and HLA in healthy donors. Study-level background: Some 180 million T cells yielded more than 90 million unique TCR beta sequences in earlier analysis.

Study results and limitations: Across HLA loci, a later analysis found differing TCR association rates, with DRB1 most and HLA-C fewest. The study flagged about 160 TCR beta chains as cytomegalovirus-associated.

The PCR employed 60 Vbeta primers together with 13 Jbeta primers. The method was immunoSEQ multiplex PCR; TCRdb's version includes in-frame clones alone and lacks a portion of them. The table includes approximately 100,000 clones, 50% to 70% detected once. The CDR3 consists of 15 residues. CDR1 is SSHAT and CDR2 is FNYEAQ in the germline V gene (reference sequence). This receptor was taken from a man aged 30 to 39 in good health and CMV-seropositive. The chain couples TRBV7-7 to TRBJ2-2; the D gene is possibly TRBD1 (6 bases). Sequencing was performed on PBMCs. CDR3 sequence reads: CASSLGTGYTGELFF. For the CDR3, the DNA is TGTGCTAGCAGCTTAGGAACAGGGTACACCGGGGAGCTGTTTTTT. The whole variable domain, remainder taken from reference TRBV7-7 and TRBJ2-2, is GAGVSQSPRYKVTKRGQDVTLRCDPISSHATLYWYQQALGQGPEFLTYFNYEAQPDKSGLPSDRFSAERPEGSISTLTIQRTEQRDSAMYRCASSLGTGYTGELFFGEGSRLTVL.